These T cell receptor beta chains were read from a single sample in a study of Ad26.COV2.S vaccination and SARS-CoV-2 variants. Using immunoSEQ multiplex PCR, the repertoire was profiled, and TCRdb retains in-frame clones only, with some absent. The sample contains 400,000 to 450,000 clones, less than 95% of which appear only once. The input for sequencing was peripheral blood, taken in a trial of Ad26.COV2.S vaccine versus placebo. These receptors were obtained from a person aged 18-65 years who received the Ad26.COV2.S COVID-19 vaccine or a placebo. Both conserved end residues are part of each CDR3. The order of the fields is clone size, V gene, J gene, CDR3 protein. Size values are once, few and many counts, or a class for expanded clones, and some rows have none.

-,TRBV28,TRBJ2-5,CASSFGGPYQETQYF
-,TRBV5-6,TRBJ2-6,CASSGQTTSGANVLTF
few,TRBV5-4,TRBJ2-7,CASSLGDSLTYEQYF
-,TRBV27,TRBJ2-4,CASSLAGGSFQYF
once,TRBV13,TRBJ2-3,CASSLLTSQADTQYF
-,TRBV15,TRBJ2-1,CATSRDLGEALRYNEQFF
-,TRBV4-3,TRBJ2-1,CASSQDRLAGVSEQFF
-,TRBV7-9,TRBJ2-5,CASSPETKETQYF
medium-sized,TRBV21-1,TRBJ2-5,CASSKGQQETQYF
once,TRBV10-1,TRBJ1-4,CASSESKTGPCEKLFF
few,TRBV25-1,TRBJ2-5,CASSAPQGARETQYF
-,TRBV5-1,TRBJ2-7,CASSLAGLLSSYEQYF
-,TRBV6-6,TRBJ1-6,CASSAARDPSPLHF
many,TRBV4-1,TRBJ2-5,CASSQDRRGETQYF
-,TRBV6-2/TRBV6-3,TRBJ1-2,CASSLRTGGRYGYTF
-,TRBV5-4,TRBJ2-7,CASSLNTGRIGAYEQYF
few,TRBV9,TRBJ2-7,CASGGDQQYF
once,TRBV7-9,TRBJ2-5,CASSYGLSQETQYF
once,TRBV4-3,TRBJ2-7,CASSPGHLSYEQYF
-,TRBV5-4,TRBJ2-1,CASSLSGGAYNEQFF
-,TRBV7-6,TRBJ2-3,CASSLGGSGSSDTQYF
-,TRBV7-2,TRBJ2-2,CASSVTSGTVAGELFF
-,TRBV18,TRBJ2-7,CASSPPLTWENRDEQYF
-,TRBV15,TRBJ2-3,CATKTEGVDTQYF
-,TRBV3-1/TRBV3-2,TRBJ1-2,CASSQAGTNYGYTF
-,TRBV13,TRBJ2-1,CASSLGVRASGRHEQFF
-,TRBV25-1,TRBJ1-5,CASRFGAEFSNQPQHF
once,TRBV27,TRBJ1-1,CASRRSGQSMNTEAFF
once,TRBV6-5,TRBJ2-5,CASSYRAGYGETQYF
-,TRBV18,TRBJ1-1,CASSPPARLTNTEAFF
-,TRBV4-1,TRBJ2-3,CASSQGVSSVSTDTQYF
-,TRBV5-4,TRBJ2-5,CASNDGRGRLGQETQYF
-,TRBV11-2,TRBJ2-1,CASSSGLASYNEQFF
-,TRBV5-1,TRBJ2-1,CASSYRDPDNEQFF
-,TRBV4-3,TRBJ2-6,CASSQGVSPVSGANVLTF
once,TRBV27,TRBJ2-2,CASSFSRGRAYHGELFF
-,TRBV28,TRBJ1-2,CASSLGGRFYGYTF
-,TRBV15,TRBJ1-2,CATSRDRPGKGDHYGYTF
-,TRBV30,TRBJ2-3,CAWSVASTDTQYF
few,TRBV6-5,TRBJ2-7,CATRAGGPYEQYF
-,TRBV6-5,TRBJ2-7,CASTYRGSNEQYF
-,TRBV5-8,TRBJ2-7,CASSLPTGRPTREYF
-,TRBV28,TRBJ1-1,CASRPTGRTTEAFF
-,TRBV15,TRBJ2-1,CATSRITSGTEQFF
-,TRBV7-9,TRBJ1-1,CASSPRTVRTEAFF